One sample yielded the 19 T cell receptor beta chains listed below, sequenced in a study of T cell responses to AZD1222 COVID-19 vaccine. Sequencing used immunoSEQ multiplex PCR; TCRdb keeps in-frame clones, though not all of them. There are approximately 74,000 clones in the sample; 86% occur only once, and roughly 2.7% lies in the top ten. The source material was peripheral blood, sampled on day 0 of AZD1222 vaccination. The source is an adult in good health.

This clone was seen once. The CDR3 reads CASSLGGDYGYTF. CDR3 sequence (DNA): TGTGCCAGCAGCTTAGGGGGGGACTATGGCTACACCTTC. The V and J genes are TRBV11-2 and TRBJ1-2; D is possibly TRBD1 (5 bases). CDR1 and CDR2 from the germline V gene are SGHAT and FQNNGV. This CDR3 has 13 residues. V dropped 1 base and J dropped 3 bases, with 6 bases sitting between them.

The chain has TRBV5-5 and TRBJ2-1; D is undetermined. The germline V gene encodes CDR1 SGHKS and CDR2 YYEKEE (reference sequence). V dropped 0 bases and J dropped 5 bases, with 15 bases sitting between them. This CDR3 contains 16 residues. The CDR3 coding sequence is TGTGCCAGCAGCTTGGGTGCTCGCCAGGAGAACAATGAGCAGTTCTTC. Translating it yields CASSLGARQENNEQFF.

The genes are TRBV13 and TRBJ2-1; D perhaps matches TRBD2 (5 bases). V dropped 1 base and J dropped 9 bases, with 7 bases sitting between them. This CDR3 has 12 residues. CDR1 and CDR2 from the germline V gene are PRHDT and FYEKMQ (reference sequence). The CDR3 DNA reads as TGTGCCAGCAGCTTAGCGGGAACTGAGCAGTTCTTC. This codes for CASSLAGTEQFF.

This chain connects TRBV5-4 to TRBJ2-4; 7 bases align to TRBD2. Germline V gene sequence: CDR1 SGHNT, CDR2 YYREEE (reference sequence). The length of the CDR3 is 14 residues. V lost 3 bases and J lost 4; bases outside the gene matches: 4. The CDR3 reads CASSSRTSKNIQYF. CDR3 coding DNA: TGTGCCAGCAGCTCAAGGACTAGTAAAAACATTCAGTACTTC.

The chain combines TRBV7-2 with TRBJ2-7; D not certain. The CDR3 has 14 amino acids. Trimming left V 1 base short and J 3 bases short, with 10 bases between. CDR1 and CDR2 (germline): SGHTA, FQGNSA. The CDR3: CASSLGRRSYEQYF. The CDR3 coding sequence is TGTGCCAGCAGCTTAGGTCGGCGGAGCTACGAGCAGTACTTC.

This rearrangement joins TRBV30 to TRBJ2-2; D gene uncertain. Trimming shortened V by 3 bases and J by 0 bases, and 5 bases separated the two germline ends. The germline CDR1 and CDR2 sequences are GTSNPN and SVGIG (reference sequence). The CDR3 contains 13 residues. The CDR3 region is CAWRPANTGELFF. CDR3 in DNA: TGTGCCTGGAGACCCGCGAACACCGGGGAGCTGTTTTTT.

The chain is built from TRBV19 and TRBJ1-1; D perhaps matches TRBD1 (5 bases). Looked up from germline, CDR1 is LNHDA and CDR2 is SQIVND (reference sequence). The CDR3 is 13 amino acids. Trimming stripped 7 bases from V and 2 bases from J, with 11 bases between. CDR3 sequence reads: CASTWGVNTEAFF. The CDR3 nucleotides are TGTGCCAGTACATGGGGCGTTAACACTGAAGCTTTCTTT.

The chain links TRBV19 to TRBJ1-5, with D perhaps matching TRBD1 (5 bases). CDR1 is LNHDA and CDR2 is SQIVND in the germline V gene (reference sequence). The CDR3 covers 13 residues. The ends were cut back, 8 bases at V and 3 bases at J, with 11 bases in the middle. This CDR3 reads CASHYRINQPQHF. CDR3 DNA: TGTGCCAGTCATTACAGGATCAATCAGCCCCAGCATTTT.

The genes are TRBV10-3 and TRBJ2-7; 8 positions match TRBD2. CDR1 and CDR2 from the germline V gene are ENHRY and SYGVKD. Germline trimming cut 5 bases from V and 4 bases from J; bases unmatched to any gene: 13. The CDR3 contains 16 residues. CDR3 sequence: CAISLGGVRTPYEQYF. CDR3 nucleotides: TGTGCCATCAGTCTCGGGGGGGTTCGTACCCCGTACGAGCAGTACTTC.

The gene calls are TRBV6-6 and TRBJ1-5; tentatively, D is TRBD1 (5 bases). The CDR3 extends over 14 amino acids. Germline assignment: CDR1 MNHNY and CDR2 SVGAGI (reference sequence). V shed 5 bases and J shed 6 bases, with 14 bases lying between them. The CDR3 bases are TGTGCCAGCAGTCCCGGGACGGTCGGTCAGCCCCAGCATTTT. Translation: CASSPGTVGQPQHF.

The chain carries TRBV18 and TRBJ1-2, with 7 bases that match TRBD1. Germline V gene lookup returns CDR1 KGHSH and CDR2 LQKENI. The CDR3 sequence is 13 residues long. Trimming removed 3 bases from V and 3 bases from J; junction bases left unmatched: 1. In DNA, the CDR3 is TGTGCCAGCTCACCCGGGACAGACTATGGCTACACCTTC. Translation: CASSPGTDYGYTF.

V gene TRBV6-1 combines with J gene TRBJ2-1, with D possibly matching TRBD1 (6 bases). CDR1 and CDR2 from the germline V gene are MNHNS and SASEGT. The CDR3 extends over 19 amino acids. V shed 1 base and J shed 3 bases, with 22 bases lying between them. CDR3 in DNA: TGTGCCAGCAGTGAAGTGTCAGGGGCAAGTCGGGTTAACTACAATGAGCAGTTCTTC. Amino acid sequence: CASSEVSGASRVNYNEQFF.

This chain uses TRBV6-5 with TRBJ2-1; 7 bases align to TRBD2. V shed 0 bases, J shed 8 bases, and the junction held 10 bases outside the gene matches. Germline CDR1 and CDR2: MNHEY and SVGAGI. The CDR3 has 16 amino acids. The CDR3 loop is CASSYSGGLVHDEQFF. In nucleotides, the CDR3 is TGTGCCAGCAGTTACTCTGGCGGACTAGTCCACGATGAGCAGTTCTTC.

The J gene is TRBJ2-2, the V gene TRBV3-1 (or the pseudogene TRBV3-2); 15 bases fit TRBD2. The CDR3 totals 17 residues. V lost 4 bases to trimming and J lost 6 bases; unmatched junction nucleotides: 6. CDR1 LGHDT and CDR2 YNNKEL come from the germline V gene (reference sequence). The CDR3 loop is CASSPGLAGGIAGELFF. The CDR3 DNA sequence: TGTGCCAGCAGCCCCGGACTAGCGGGGGGGATCGCCGGGGAGCTGTTTTTT.

This clone was detected only a few times. The chain couples TRBV28 to TRBJ2-5; 8 positions match TRBD2. The CDR3 is 14 amino acids. The germline V gene has CDR1 MDHEN and CDR2 SYDVKM. Trimming removed 10 bases from V and 2 bases from J; junction bases left unmatched: 9. CDR3 coding DNA: TGTGCCATCGGGCTAGCGGGTCTTCAAGAGACCCAGTACTTC. Its translation: CAIGLAGLQETQYF. The full variable domain, completed using reference TRBV28 and TRBJ2-5, is DVKVTQSSRYLVKRTGEKVFLECVQDMDHENMFWYRQDPGLGLRLIYFSYDVKMKEKGDIPEGYSVSREKKERFSLILESASTNQTSMYLCAIGLAGLQETQYFGPGTRLLVL.

This chain uses TRBV7-9 with TRBJ1-2; D is possibly TRBD1 (5 bases). This CDR3 has 15 residues. Germline V gene sequence: CDR1 SEHNR, CDR2 FQNEAQ (reference sequence). Trimming pared 5 bases from V and 3 bases from J, leaving 16 bases between. The CDR3 DNA sequence: TGTGCCAGCAGCATATCCCCGGGGGTGGACTATGGCTACACCTTC. Translation gives CASSISPGVDYGYTF.

The chain has TRBV6-5 and TRBJ2-2; TRBD1 matches at 9 bases. There are 15 residues in the CDR3. Germline CDR1 and CDR2: MNHEY and SVGAGI. V gave up 8 bases and J gave up 4 bases; unmatched junction bases: 8. The CDR3 region has the DNA TGTGCCAGCGGGAGGTCACAGGGGGCCACCGGGGAGCTGTTTTTT. Amino acids: CASGRSQGATGELFF.

The chain couples TRBV4-3 to TRBJ2-1; 7 nucleotides match TRBD2. The length of the CDR3 is 16 residues. V lost 1 base to trimming and J lost 8 bases; unmatched junction nucleotides: 11. In germline, CDR1 is LGHNA, CDR2 YSLEER. The CDR3 region is CASSQVGREGRHEQFF. Written as DNA, the CDR3 is TGCGCCAGCAGCCAAGTTGGGAGGGAGGGCCGTCATGAGCAGTTCTTC.

The rearrangement links TRBV29-1 to TRBJ2-3; D gene unclear. In germline, CDR1 is SQVTM, CDR2 ANQGSEA. Trimming cost V 3 bases and J 1 base, with 2 bases left between them. This CDR3 has 11 residues. CDR3 sequence reads: CSVDGTDTQYF. DNA of the CDR3: TGCAGCGTTGACGGCACAGATACGCAGTATTTT.